The 21 T cell receptor beta chains below were found in one sample sequenced in a study of technical replicates of blood from several donors. The assay was immunoSEQ multiplex PCR, and TCRdb's table has in-frame clones only and misses some. In the table there are about 61,000 clones, about 90% of which are singletons. The sample taken for sequencing was PBMCs. These TCRs come from a human donor in good health. Some clones in this sample may be carry-over from other donors' samples.

This sequence joins TRBV4-2 and TRBJ2-3; perhaps TRBD2 as D (6 bases). The CDR3 has 14 amino acids. Germline CDR1 and CDR2: LGHNA and YNFKEQ. V lost 4 bases to trimming and J lost 0 bases, with 8 bases between them. The CDR3 loop is CASSRSGSTDTQYF. The CDR3 DNA follows: TGTGCCAGCAGCCGTAGCGGAAGCACAGATACGCAGTATTTT.

This clone was seen a few times. Here the CDR3 DNA reads TGTGCCAGCAGTCTACAGGGAGAAAATTCACCCCTCCACTTT. Translation: CASSLQGENSPLHF. V gene TRBV6-6 combines with J gene TRBJ1-6, with D perhaps matching TRBD1 (6 bases). Germline V lookup: CDR1 MNHNY, CDR2 SVGAGI (reference sequence). This CDR3 has 14 residues. V was trimmed by 5 bases and J by 7 bases, leaving 12 bases between them.

V and J are TRBV9 and TRBJ1-2; D call uncertain. Trimming stripped 0 bases from V and 7 bases from J, with 13 bases between. The germline V gene encodes CDR1 SGDLS and CDR2 YYNGEE. This CDR3 region has 14 residues. CDR3 sequence reads: CASSVAPTRGGYTF. CDR3 DNA: TGTGCCAGCAGCGTAGCCCCTACCCGGGGTGGCTACACCTTC.

This chain joins TRBV4-1 and TRBJ2-7; 10 bases are shared with TRBD1. Per germline, CDR1 MGHRA and CDR2 YSYEKL. V was clipped by 6 bases and J by 0 bases; unmatched bases: 5. This CDR3 comprises 15 residues. This chain's CDR3 is CASSRTGGDSYEQYF. The CDR3 bases are TGCGCCAGCAGTCGGACAGGGGGAGACTCCTACGAGCAGTACTTC.

This clone was detected once. V usage is TRBV29-1 and J usage is TRBJ2-7; D possibly corresponds to TRBD1 (6 bases). V lost 2 bases and J 5 bases, leaving 13 bases between the germline ends. Germline V gene lookup returns CDR1 SQVTM and CDR2 ANQGSEA. CDR3 size: 13 residues. The CDR3 nucleotides read TGCAGCGTTGAACAGGGGATGAAGAACGAGCAGTACTTC. Residues: CSVEQGMKNEQYF.

The DNA for the CDR3 is TGTGCCAGCAGCCGGGACAGGGAAGAGACCCAGTACTTC. Encoded protein: CASSRDREETQYF. This chain uses TRBV6-1 with TRBJ2-5; 9 bases are a match to TRBD1. Germline CDR1 is MNHNS and CDR2 is SASEGT. The CDR3 consists of 13 residues. Trimming took 6 bases from V and 3 from J; bases not matched to a gene: 2.

J is TRBJ2-7 and V is TRBV29-1; TRBD2 matches 9 bases. CDR1 and CDR2 (germline): SQVTM, ANQGSEA. CDR3 length: 14 residues. Germline trimming cut 4 bases from V and 4 bases from J; bases unmatched to any gene: 8. The CDR3, as DNA: TGCAGCGTTGTCCCGGGACTAGCTTTATACGAGCAGTACTTC. Protein sequence: CSVVPGLALYEQYF.

The J gene is TRBJ2-1, the V gene TRBV10-3, with D possibly matching TRBD2 (6 bases). The CDR3 is 15 amino acids. From germline, CDR1 is ENHRY and CDR2 SYGVKD. Trimming pared 4 bases from V and 5 bases from J, leaving 15 bases between. In DNA, the CDR3 is TGTGCCATCAGTGGTTCGGAGGGCCGGGACAATGAGCAGTTCTTC. Residues: CAISGSEGRDNEQFF.

The chain links TRBV4-3 to TRBJ2-5; TRBD2 aligns across 8 bases. The CDR3 spans 15 residues. The germline gives CDR1 LGHNA, CDR2 YSLEER. The V and J ends lost 0 bases and 7 bases, in that order; junction bases with no gene match: 7. The CDR3, as DNA: TGCGCCAGCAGCCAAGATGCCTCCGGGAGGGGGACCCAGTACTTC. It translates to CASSQDASGRGTQYF.

V is TRBV5-1 and J is TRBJ2-7, with 8 bases fitting TRBD2. Trimming cost V 4 bases and J 4 bases; bases outside gene matches: 4. The CDR3 runs 13 residues. Germline CDR1 SGHRS, CDR2 YFSETQ. The DNA for the CDR3 is TGCGCCAGCAGCCGGGAGGGACTTTACGAGCAGTACTTC. Its translation: CASSREGLYEQYF. The full variable domain, in which reference TRBV5-1 and TRBJ2-7 provide the parts outside the CDR3, is KAGVTQTPRYLIKTRGQQVTLSCSPISGHRSVSWYQQTPGQGLQFLFEYFSETQRNKGNFPGRFSGRQFSNSRSEMNVSTLELGDSALYLCASSREGLYEQYFGPGTRLTVT.

The chain couples TRBV10-3 to TRBJ2-2, with D unclear. CDR1 is ENHRY and CDR2 is SYGVKD in the germline V gene. The CDR3 is 12 amino acids. V was trimmed by 7 bases and J by 1 base, leaving 4 bases between them. The CDR3 reads CAITGNTGELFF. The CDR3 nucleotides are TGTGCCATCACCGGGAACACCGGGGAGCTGTTTTTT.

V and J are TRBV9 and TRBJ1-2, with a possible D match to TRBD1 (6 bases). CDR3 length: 12 amino acids. With 4 bases removed from V and 5 bases from J, the gap between germline ends came to 9 bases. The germline V gene encodes CDR1 SGDLS and CDR2 YYNGEE. CDR3 nucleotide sequence: TGTGCCAGCAGCCGGACAGAGTATGGCTACACCTTC. Its translation: CASSRTEYGYTF.

Only one count was recorded for this clone. V gene TRBV7-6 combines with J gene TRBJ2-2; the match to TRBD2 covers 12 bases. The CDR3 length is 16 residues. The V and J ends lost 4 bases and 4 bases, in that order; junction bases with no gene match: 4. The germline V gene has CDR1 SGHVS and CDR2 FNYEAQ. CDR3 bases: TGTGCCAGCAGCTATACTAGCGGGGGGCCCACCGGGGAGCTGTTTTTT. Encoded protein: CASSYTSGGPTGELFF. Full variable domain (rest looked up from reference TRBV7-6 and TRBJ2-2): GAGVSQSPRYKVTKRGQDVALRCDPISGHVSLYWYRQALGQGPEFLTYFNYEAQQDKSGLPNDRFSAERPEGSISTLTIQRTEQRDSAMYRCASSYTSGGPTGELFFGEGSRLTVL.

The chain links TRBV15 to TRBJ1-2; the match to TRBD1 covers 8 bases. V was pared by 9 bases and J by 2 bases, with 8 bases of the junction left unmatched. The CDR3 sequence is 14 residues long. Germline V gene lookup returns CDR1 LNHNV and CDR2 YYDKDF (reference sequence). CDR3 DNA sequence: TGTGCCACGCGACGGACAGGGTCCAACTATGGCTACACCTTC. This codes for CATRRTGSNYGYTF.

The V call is TRBV19, the J call TRBJ2-2, with TRBD2 as a possible D gene (5 bases). CDR3 size: 14 residues. Germline V gene lookup returns CDR1 LNHDA and CDR2 SQIVND (reference sequence). DNA of the CDR3: TGTGCAGCCGCGAGGGCCTTGAACACCGGGGAGCTGTTTTTT. This translates into CAAARALNTGELFF.

The rearrangement joins TRBV7-8 to TRBJ2-7; D is possibly TRBD2 (6 bases). The V gene lost 6 bases and the J gene lost 4 bases, with 13 bases spanning the gap. Germline values: CDR1 SGHVS, CDR2 FQNEAQ. The CDR3 length is 13 residues. CDR3 protein: CASSAGTQYEQYF. CDR3 DNA: TGTGCCAGCAGTGCGGGGACCCAATACGAGCAGTACTTC.

This clone was counted between two and nine times. The gene calls are TRBV14 and TRBJ1-1; no definite D call. V was pared by 4 bases and J by 0 bases, with 6 bases between. This CDR3 has 13 amino acids. The V gene's germline CDR1 is SGHDN and CDR2 FVKESK. The CDR3 DNA reads TGTGCCAGCAGCCTCACTATGAACACTGAAGCTTTCTTT. It yields the protein CASSLTMNTEAFF.

V is TRBV6-1 and J is TRBJ1-5; possibly TRBD1 for D (6 bases). The germline V and J ends were trimmed by 8 bases and 2 bases, with 16 bases remaining between them. Germline CDR1 reads MNHNS; CDR2 reads SASEGT. The CDR3 runs 15 residues. CDR3 sequence: CASRGEQGGNQPQHF. The CDR3 nucleotides are TGTGCCAGCCGTGGGGAACAGGGAGGCAATCAGCCCCAGCATTTT.

The J gene is TRBJ2-5, the V gene TRBV2; 9 bases are shared with TRBD1. The CDR3 consists of 17 residues. V shed 2 bases, J shed 1 base, and the junction held 8 bases outside the gene matches. Germline CDR1 SNHLY, CDR2 FYNNEI. CDR3 DNA: TGTGCCAGCAGTGAAACTGCGGGACAGGGCTTCCAAGAGACCCAGTACTTC. It encodes CASSETAGQGFQETQYF.

The rearrangement links TRBV30 to TRBJ1-3; D is unclear. Trimming pared 2 bases from V and 4 bases from J, leaving 6 bases between. The CDR3 is made up of 12 amino acids. The germline V gene encodes CDR1 GTSNPN and CDR2 SVGIG (reference sequence). CDR3 sequence (DNA): TGTGCCTGGAGTCCCCAGGGAAACACCATATATTTT. Its protein is CAWSPQGNTIYF.

The rearrangement uses TRBV18 and TRBJ1-1; D is uncertain. From germline, CDR1 is KGHSH and CDR2 LQKENI. V was shortened by 7 bases and J by 1 base, with 10 bases between the two germline ends. This CDR3 has 13 amino acids. The CDR3 loop reads CASLESWNTEAFF. CDR3 in DNA: TGTGCCAGCTTAGAATCGTGGAACACTGAAGCTTTCTTT.